This T cell receptor beta chain was recovered during a study of cytomegalovirus exposure and HLA in healthy donors. General study findings and limits: Within a later analysis, the majority of CMV-associated TCR beta chains appeared HLA-restricted. Later analysis identified 16,951 TCR beta sequences associated with HLA alleles, using a false discovery rate threshold of 0.05. For presence/absence analyses, sequencing depth was assumed to be roughly uniform across donors.

Trimming left V 5 bases short and J 2 bases short, with 10 bases between. Germline lookup yields CDR1 SQVTM and CDR2 ANQGSEA. This CDR3 has 12 residues. Remarks on this clone: The antigen remains unidentified.

The PCR was carried out with 60 Vbeta primers and 13 Jbeta primers. Sequencing used immunoSEQ multiplex PCR; TCRdb keeps in-frame clones, though not all of them. The table lists approximately 140,000 clones, 82% of them singletons. The chain couples TRBV29-1 to TRBJ2-7, with a possible D match to TRBD1 (6 bases). Sample: PBMCs. The clonotype originates from a male donor in good health and CMV-seronegative. CDR3 nucleotides: TGCAGCGTTAGGGACATTGCCTACGAGCAGTACTTC. This codes for CSVRDIAYEQYF.